The 19 T cell receptor beta chains below were found in one sample sequenced in a study of blood T cell repertoires in COVID-19. Method: immunoSEQ multiplex PCR; TCRdb's copy keeps in-frame clones and lacks some. The data hold 75,000 to 100,000 clones, with approximately 88% observed a single time. The source material was peripheral blood. The receptors were sampled from a man in his 70s with acute or convalescent COVID-19.

V is TRBV7-2 and J is TRBJ1-1, with 7 bases that match TRBD1. The V gene's germline CDR1 is SGHTA and CDR2 FQGNSA. The CDR3 extends over 15 amino acids. V trimming: 1 base; J trimming: 0 bases; junction bases outside the gene matches: 2. Here the CDR3 DNA reads TGTGCCAGCAGCTTAGTAGGGGGCATGAACACTGAAGCTTTCTTT. This gives the protein CASSLVGGMNTEAFF. Combining the CDR3 with reference TRBV7-2 and TRBJ1-1 gives the whole variable domain GAGVSQSPSNKVTEKGKDVELRCDPISGHTALYWYRQSLGQGLEFLIYFQGNSAPDKSGLPSDRFSAERTGGSVSTLTIQRTQQEDSAVYLCASSLVGGMNTEAFFGQGTRLTVV.

The V and J genes are TRBV7-9 and TRBJ2-7; 7 nucleotides align to TRBD2. V lost 5 bases to trimming and J lost 2 bases; unmatched junction nucleotides: 9. The length of the CDR3 is 15 residues. Germline CDR1 reads SEHNR; CDR2 reads FQNEAQ (reference sequence). This CDR3 is CASSPREGPTYEQYF. The CDR3 nucleotides read TGTGCCAGCAGCCCTAGGGAGGGACCTACCTACGAGCAGTACTTC.

The chain employs TRBV28 and TRBJ2-6; D remains unclear. This CDR3 spans 13 amino acids. The ends were cut back, 7 bases at V and 0 bases at J, with 4 bases in the middle. The germline CDR1 and CDR2 sequences are MDHEN and SYDVKM. CDR3 sequence: CASTLSGANVLTF. CDR3 bases: TGTGCCAGCACCCTCTCTGGGGCCAACGTCCTGACTTTC. The complete variable domain, with remaining parts taken from reference TRBV28 and TRBJ2-6, reads DVKVTQSSRYLVKRTGEKVFLECVQDMDHENMFWYRQDPGLGLRLIYFSYDVKMKEKGDIPEGYSVSREKKERFSLILESASTNQTSMYLCASTLSGANVLTFGAGSRLTVL.

The chain combines TRBV27 with TRBJ2-3; D is undetermined. Trimming pared 6 bases from V and 6 bases from J, leaving 13 bases between. This CDR3 is built from 13 residues. Germline values: CDR1 MNHEY, CDR2 SMNVEV (reference sequence). CDR3 sequence reads: CASSTTLPDTQYF. As DNA, the CDR3 is TGTGCCAGCAGCACCACTCTCCCGGATACGCAGTATTTT.

The chain uses TRBV5-6 and TRBJ1-6; weak D call: TRBD1 (6 bases). The CDR3 contains 14 residues. V was shortened by 4 bases and J by 10 bases, with 15 bases between the two germline ends. The germline gives CDR1 SGHDT, CDR2 YYEEEE. The CDR3 sequence is CASSPRQARSPLHF. In DNA form, the CDR3 reads TGTGCCAGCAGCCCAAGACAGGCTCGGTCACCCCTCCACTTT.

The rearrangement uses TRBV5-1 and TRBJ1-2, with no clear D. V was clipped by 3 bases and J by 3 bases, with 9 bases between them. The germline CDR1 and CDR2 sequences are SGHRS and YFSETQ. This CDR3 has 13 amino acids. This CDR3 is CASSYTGDYGYTF. The CDR3 DNA reads TGCGCCAGCAGCTATACGGGTGACTATGGCTACACCTTC.

The chain joins TRBV21-1 to TRBJ2-3; TRBD2, as called in the table, went unchecked against the DNA. TRBV21-1 is a pseudogene segment. The CDR3 sequence is 17 residues long. The CDR3 sequence is CASSTKRLAGDTDTQYF. CDR3 in DNA: TGTGCCAGCAGCACCAAACGACTAGCGGGGGACACAGATACGCAGTATTTT.

The V and J genes are TRBV19 and TRBJ2-7, with no clear D. Germline lookup yields CDR1 LNHDA and CDR2 SQIVND (reference sequence). This CDR3 has 14 amino acids. The V and J ends lost 2 bases and 0 bases respectively, with 8 bases between them. CDR3 bases: TGTGCCAGTAGTATACGGTTTACCTCCTACGAGCAGTACTTC. Translating gives CASSIRFTSYEQYF.

This clone occurred a few times. The V call is TRBV10-3, the J call TRBJ1-1; tentatively, D is TRBD1 (6 bases). Germline V CDR1 and CDR2: ENHRY, SYGVKD. The CDR3 contains 16 residues. Deletions cut 0 bases from V and 0 bases from J, with 11 bases between. The CDR3 DNA is TGTGCCATCAGTGAGTCGCTAGGACAGCTGAACACTGAAGCTTTCTTT. Translating gives CAISESLGQLNTEAFF.

This sequence joins TRBV7-2 and TRBJ2-2; 14 bases line up with TRBD2. CDR3 size: 17 residues. The V and J ends lost 4 bases and 7 bases, in that order; junction bases with no gene match: 8. Germline V lookup: CDR1 SGHTA, CDR2 FQGNSA. CDR3 sequence (DNA): TGTGCCAGCAGCTCGGGGACTAGCGGGAGAATTGGCGGGGAGCTGTTTTTT. Protein product: CASSSGTSGRIGGELFF. Full variable domain (remainder filled in from reference TRBV7-2 and TRBJ2-2): GAGVSQSPSNKVTEKGKDVELRCDPISGHTALYWYRQSLGQGLEFLIYFQGNSAPDKSGLPSDRFSAERTGGSVSTLTIQRTQQEDSAVYLCASSSGTSGRIGGELFFGEGSRLTVL.

The CDR3 nucleotides are TGTGCCAGCAGCGCAAGGACAGGGAACGAGCAGTACTTC. It is translated as CASSARTGNEQYF. The chain combines TRBV9 with TRBJ2-7, with 8 bases fitting TRBD1. The ends lost 3 bases at V and 5 bases at J; junction bases unmatched: 4. Germline-derived CDR1 and CDR2 are SGDLS and YYNGEE. This CDR3 comprises 13 residues.

The CDR3 bases are TGTGCCAGCAGCCCCGGGCCAGGGCCGGGCTATGGCTACACCTTC. Translating gives CASSPGPGPGYGYTF. The chain recombines TRBV11-2 with TRBJ1-2; tentatively, D is TRBD1 (5 bases). Trimming took 5 bases from V and 4 from J, leaving 17 bases between them. The length of the CDR3 is 15 residues. Germline CDR1 is SGHAT and CDR2 is FQNNGV. Full variable domain (missing parts from reference TRBV11-2 and TRBJ1-2): EAGVAQSPRYKIIEKRQSVAFWCNPISGHATLYWYQQILGQGPKLLIQFQNNGVVDDSQLPKDRFSAERLKGVDSTLKIQPAKLEDSAVYLCASSPGPGPGYGYTFGSGTRLTVV.

This sequence joins TRBV18 and TRBJ1-3; D remains ambiguous. Trimming took 3 bases from V and 2 from J, leaving 5 bases between them. The V gene's germline CDR1 is KGHSH and CDR2 LQKENI. The CDR3 has 13 amino acids. CDR3 region: CASSPAAGNTIYF. The CDR3 DNA reads as TGTGCCAGCTCACCGGCAGCTGGAAACACCATATATTTT.

The table lists this clone with a count of one. The genes are TRBV16 and TRBJ2-1; D is possibly TRBD1 (5 bases). This CDR3 contains 13 residues. From germline, CDR1 is KGHSY and CDR2 FQNENV. V lost 4 bases to trimming and J lost 4 bases, with 8 bases between them. The CDR3 DNA reads as TGTGCCAGCAGCCGGTCAGGGTACAATGAGCAGTTCTTC. This translates into CASSRSGYNEQFF.

This clone was seen just once. The rearrangement uses TRBV29-1 and TRBJ2-7, with TRBD1 identical over 7 bases. The CDR3 has 13 residues. The ends lost 5 bases at V and 0 bases at J; junction bases unmatched: 4. Germline CDR1 SQVTM, CDR2 ANQGSEA. CDR3: CSVRTGDSYEQYF. The CDR3 nucleotides read TGCAGCGTTAGGACAGGCGACTCCTACGAGCAGTACTTC.

The chain carries TRBV7-2 and TRBJ1-2, with TRBD1 matching over 7 bases. Germline V gene data show CDR1 as SGHTA and CDR2 as FQGNSA. CDR3 size: 15 residues. The J segment lost 4 bases and the V segment lost 4 bases, leaving 9 bases of the junction unmatched. The CDR3 loop is CASSWTGTETYGYTF. CDR3 coding DNA: TGTGCCAGCAGCTGGACCGGGACAGAGACCTATGGCTACACCTTC.

V gene TRBV6-2 or TRBV6-3 combines with J gene TRBJ2-7, with TRBD2 as a possible D gene (5 bases). Deletions cut 3 bases from V and 1 base from J, with 7 bases between. The CDR3 is 13 amino acids. Germline lookup yields CDR1 MNHEY and CDR2 SVGEGT. CDR3 region: CASSYRGSYEQYF. In nucleotides, the CDR3 is TGTGCCAGCAGTTATCGGGGATCCTACGAGCAGTACTTC.

The chain links TRBV28 to TRBJ2-3; TRBD1 might be the D (6 bases). This CDR3 region has 14 residues. Germline CDR1 MDHEN, CDR2 SYDVKM. Trimming shortened V by 2 bases and J by 2 bases, and 8 bases separated the two germline ends. CDR3 sequence (DNA): TGTGCCAGCAGTTTACAGGGGACCACAGATACGCAGTATTTT. This encodes CASSLQGTTDTQYF.

This clone has only one observation. This chain uses TRBV18 with TRBJ2-2; perhaps TRBD1 as D (5 bases). The CDR3 runs to 16 residues. Germline CDR1 KGHSH, CDR2 LQKENI. V gave up 6 bases and J gave up 0 bases, with 14 bases separating them. In DNA, the CDR3 is TGTGCCAGCTCTCCGAACAGGTCCGCGAACACCGGGGAGCTGTTTTTT. Translating it yields CASSPNRSANTGELFF.